These 28 T cell receptor beta chains share one sample of origin, sequenced in a study of blood T cell repertoires in COVID-19. Sequencing was performed with immunoSEQ multiplex PCR; in TCRdb, only in-frame clones are kept and a portion is missing. Of under 150,000 clones in the sample, about four fifths were seen once. The sample taken for sequencing was peripheral blood. The receptor source for this set is a man at least 80 years old with acute or convalescent COVID-19.

As to this clone: Other DNA sequences in the sample encode the same CDR3. The chain is built from TRBV5-4 and TRBJ1-6, with 8 nucleotides matching TRBD1. Germline values: CDR1 SGHNT, CDR2 YYREEE (reference sequence). V was clipped by 3 bases and J by 4 bases; unmatched bases: 3. The CDR3 runs 15 residues. CDR3 in DNA: TGTGCCAGCAGCTCCGGACAGGGTTATAATTCACCCCTCCACTTT. Translation gives CASSSGQGYNSPLHF. The full variable domain, rest sourced from reference TRBV5-4 and TRBJ1-6, is ETGVTQSPTHLIKTRGQQVTLRCSSQSGHNTVSWYQQALGQGPQFIFQYYREEENGRGNFPPRFSGLQFPNYSSELNVNALELDDSALYLCASSSGQGYNSPLHFGNGTRLTVT.

The chain couples TRBV6-5 to TRBJ1-4; D gene unclear. This CDR3 has 12 amino acids. V was trimmed by 2 bases and J by 8 bases, leaving 6 bases between them. The germline gives CDR1 MNHEY, CDR2 SVGAGI. CDR3 coding DNA: TGTGCCAGCAGTTACAGTGGCGAAAAACTGTTTTTT. Translating gives CASSYSGEKLFF.

This clone has just one count. The chain combines TRBV2 with TRBJ2-7; 8 bases agree with TRBD2. With 6 bases clipped from V and 0 bases from J, the junction kept 16 bases outside the gene matches. This CDR3 has 18 amino acids. The germline gives CDR1 SNHLY, CDR2 FYNNEI. CDR3 amino acids: CASSVGREWGLSSYEQYF. For the CDR3, the DNA is TGTGCCAGCAGCGTCGGGAGGGAGTGGGGCTTAAGCTCCTACGAGCAGTACTTC.

V gene TRBV2 combines with J gene TRBJ2-1; 8 bases fit TRBD1. The germline CDR1 and CDR2 sequences are SNHLY and FYNNEI. Germline trimming cut 4 bases from V and 4 bases from J; bases unmatched to any gene: 6. The CDR3 is made up of 15 amino acids. The CDR3 sequence: CASSVQGAEYNEQFF. DNA of the CDR3: TGTGCCAGCAGTGTTCAGGGGGCGGAGTACAATGAGCAGTTCTTC.

CDR3 protein: CSAPGPAGFADTQYF. CDR3 nucleotides: TGCAGCGCCCCCGGACCGGCGGGATTCGCAGATACGCAGTATTTT. The rearrangement joins TRBV29-1 to TRBJ2-3; a weak D match, TRBD2 (6 bases). Germline V gene sequence: CDR1 SQVTM, CDR2 ANQGSEA. Trimming left V 7 bases short and J 4 bases short, with 21 bases between. The CDR3 is 15 amino acids.

This clone was detected once. This chain's CDR3 is CASSQEAGQYF. The CDR3 bases are TGTGCCAGCAGCCAAGAGGCGGGCCAGTACTTC. This sequence joins TRBV14 and TRBJ2-5; the D gene is possibly TRBD2 (5 bases). V lost 0 bases and J lost 10, with 6 bases in between. The CDR3 spans 11 residues. The V gene's germline CDR1 is SGHDN and CDR2 FVKESK.

The chain has TRBV10-3 and TRBJ2-2; D possibly corresponds to TRBD1 (6 bases). CDR1 is ENHRY, CDR2 SYGVKD, per germline. Trimming took 6 bases from V and 7 from J, leaving 27 bases between them. CDR3 size: 18 residues. CDR3 protein: CAIRSPPNRERTNGELFF. CDR3 coding DNA: TGTGCCATCAGGTCCCCCCCTAACAGGGAACGGACCAACGGGGAGCTGTTTTTT.

This chain links TRBV2 with TRBJ1-5; 8 bases map to TRBD1. J gave up 0 bases and V 6 bases, and 7 bases lay outside the gene matches. CDR1 is SNHLY, CDR2 FYNNEI, per germline. There are 16 residues in the CDR3. CDR3 sequence: CASRRRTGISNQPQHF. The CDR3 region has the DNA TGTGCCAGCAGGAGGAGGACAGGGATTAGCAATCAGCCCCAGCATTTT.

CDR3 nucleotide sequence: TGTGCCAGCAGTCGGGACAGGGATCAGCCCCAGCATTTT. Residues: CASSRDRDQPQHF. The chain carries TRBV3-1 (or the pseudogene TRBV3-2) and TRBJ1-5; 9 bases map to TRBD1. Germline assignment: CDR1 LGHDT and CDR2 YNNKEL (reference sequence). The CDR3 contains 13 residues. V lost 6 bases and J lost 5; bases outside the gene matches: 2.

The chain joins TRBV2 to TRBJ2-2; TRBD1 is a possible D gene (6 bases). Germline CDR1 is SNHLY and CDR2 is FYNNEI. The CDR3 consists of 14 residues. Deletions cut 6 bases from V and 6 bases from J, with 14 bases between. The CDR3 is CASRTTGLAGELFF. For the CDR3, the DNA is TGTGCCAGCAGAACCACAGGGTTGGCCGGGGAGCTGTTTTTT.

V is TRBV11-1 and J is TRBJ2-3; 11 bases line up with TRBD2. Germline CDR1 and CDR2: SGHAT and FQDESV (reference sequence). The V gene end was trimmed by 3 bases and the J gene end by 4 bases; junction bases not matched to a gene: 6. The CDR3 is 16 amino acids. CDR3 region: CASSFLAGGEPDTQYF. The CDR3 DNA reads as TGTGCCAGCAGCTTCCTAGCGGGGGGAGAACCAGATACGCAGTATTTT.

V and J are TRBV19 and TRBJ2-5, with TRBD1 matching over 7 bases. The ends lost 5 bases at V and 2 bases at J; junction bases unmatched: 8. Germline V gene sequence: CDR1 LNHDA, CDR2 SQIVND (reference sequence). The CDR3 runs to 15 residues. Here the CDR3 DNA reads TGTGCCAGTAGTCCCACAGGGGTCCAGCAAGAGACCCAGTACTTC. This sequence encodes CASSPTGVQQETQYF.

This chain links TRBV2 with TRBJ2-7, with a weak D call TRBD2 (5 bases). The V end was cut by 6 bases, the J end by 2 bases, with 11 bases between. The germline gives CDR1 SNHLY, CDR2 FYNNEI. The CDR3 loop spans 13 amino acids. The CDR3 sequence is CASSTGVAYEQYF. Written as DNA, the CDR3 is TGTGCCAGCAGCACCGGGGTTGCCTACGAGCAGTACTTC.

Only one count was recorded for this clone. The chain links TRBV2 to TRBJ1-1; 7 bases are shared with TRBD1. CDR3 length equals 24 residues. Trimming cost V 3 bases and J 0 bases; bases outside gene matches: 31. The V gene's germline CDR1 is SNHLY and CDR2 FYNNEI. In DNA, the CDR3 is TGTGCCAGCAGTGAGGATAGCGGCGTTAAATTTTGGGACAGCTCTAACAGAATGAACACTGAAGCTTTCTTT. Residues: CASSEDSGVKFWDSSNRMNTEAFF.

The V gene is TRBV5-1, the J gene TRBJ1-2; TRBD1 matches at 12 bases. Losses at the gene ends were 7 bases for V and 1 base for J; bases not matched to a gene: 2. CDR3 length equals 14 residues. Looked up from germline, CDR1 is SGHRS and CDR2 is YFSETQ. The CDR3 sequence is CASGTGGDNYGYTF. CDR3 nucleotide sequence: TGCGCCAGCGGGACAGGGGGCGATAACTATGGCTACACCTTC.

The chain employs TRBV6-5 and TRBJ1-2; weak D call: TRBD1 (6 bases). V gave up 4 bases and J gave up 4 bases, with 16 bases separating them. CDR3 length: 15 amino acids. Germline V gene sequence: CDR1 MNHEY, CDR2 SVGAGI. CDR3 sequence: CASSSLRRGGYGYTF. CDR3 nucleotide sequence: TGTGCCAGCAGTTCTCTGCGACGAGGGGGCTATGGCTACACCTTC.

This clone was observed many times. This chain joins TRBV7-9 and TRBJ1-2; D is perhaps TRBD1 (6 bases). CDR3 length equals 15 residues. Germline assignment: CDR1 SEHNR and CDR2 FQNEAQ (reference sequence). Trimming took 7 bases from V and 5 from J, leaving 20 bases between them. The CDR3 sequence is CASIQRTASLYGYTF. The DNA of the CDR3 is TGTGCCAGCATCCAACGGACAGCAAGTTTATATGGCTACACCTTC.

This sequence joins TRBV2 and TRBJ1-5; 7 bases are a match to TRBD1. This CDR3 is built from 14 residues. The germline gives CDR1 SNHLY, CDR2 FYNNEI. V lost 7 bases to trimming and J lost 0 bases; unmatched junction nucleotides: 3. The CDR3 loop is CASKGQASNQPQHF. DNA for the CDR3: TGTGCCAGCAAAGGACAGGCTAGCAATCAGCCCCAGCATTTT.

The chain is built from TRBV24-1 and TRBJ1-4; 7 bases align to TRBD1. Germline V gives CDR1 KGHDR, CDR2 SFDVKD. The CDR3 runs to 14 residues. The V segment lost 4 bases and the J segment 7 bases; nucleotides outside the gene matches: 5. The CDR3 DNA reads TGTGCCACCAGTGACAGGACAGGACCTGAAAAACTGTTTTTT. Its protein is CATSDRTGPEKLFF.

The chain joins TRBV27 to TRBJ2-7, with TRBD1 matching over 7 bases. This CDR3 has 13 residues. After removal of 2 bases from V and 4 bases from J, the junction contained 2 bases not matched to a gene. In germline, CDR1 is MNHEY, CDR2 SMNVEV (reference sequence). The DNA of the CDR3 is TGTGCCAGCAGTTTAAAGACAGGGTACGAGCAGTACTTC. This translates into CASSLKTGYEQYF.

The chain is built from TRBV6-5 and TRBJ1-1, with D tentatively TRBD1 (5 bases). Germline V lookup: CDR1 MNHEY, CDR2 SVGAGI. CDR3 length: 12 residues. Trimming left V 6 bases short and J 4 bases short, with 9 bases between. The DNA of the CDR3 is TGTGCCAGCAGGCGACAGTCCACTGAAGCTTTCTTT. It is translated as CASRRQSTEAFF.

J is TRBJ1-1 and V is TRBV7-2; the D is unclear. Germline V gene data show CDR1 as SGHTA and CDR2 as FQGNSA. Trimming cost V 1 base and J 6 bases, with 12 bases left between them. CDR3 length equals 14 residues. The CDR3 DNA follows: TGTGCCAGCAGCTTAGTCGGTGCGTTCTCTGAAGCTTTCTTT. It translates to CASSLVGAFSEAFF.

This clone was observed a single time. This chain links TRBV9 with TRBJ1-3; 7 bases line up with TRBD1. The trim removed 0 bases at V and 5 bases at J, leaving 8 bases unmatched. The CDR3 consists of 16 residues. Germline assignment: CDR1 SGDLS and CDR2 YYNGEE. For the CDR3, the DNA is TGTGCCAGCAGCGTAGGGGCAGGGGGAGTAAGAAACACCATATATTTT. It yields the protein CASSVGAGGVRNTIYF.

V and J are TRBV5-1 and TRBJ2-1; 8 bases agree with TRBD1. The CDR3 sequence is 14 residues long. V lost 1 base, J lost 7 bases, and 4 bases stayed unmatched. Germline lookup yields CDR1 SGHRS and CDR2 YFSETQ. The CDR3 sequence: CASSLFQGANEQFF. The CDR3 DNA follows: TGCGCCAGCAGCTTGTTTCAGGGGGCGAATGAGCAGTTCTTC.

In its sample, this clone was seen once. The V call is TRBV7-2, the J call TRBJ2-1; 7 bases agree with TRBD1. The CDR3 length is 14 residues. The germline V gene encodes CDR1 SGHTA and CDR2 FQGNSA. Trimming cost V 3 bases and J 4 bases; bases outside gene matches: 3. DNA for the CDR3: TGTGCCAGCAGCTTTGACAGGGCTTACAATGAGCAGTTCTTC. Encoded protein: CASSFDRAYNEQFF.

The CDR3 DNA follows: TGTGCCAGCAGCTCCGACCCGGGCGGGGATACGCAGTATTTT. This gives the protein CASSSDPGGDTQYF. This chain uses TRBV5-4 with TRBJ2-3, with D perhaps matching TRBD2 (5 bases). This CDR3 spans 14 amino acids. Trimming stripped 3 bases from V and 6 bases from J, with 14 bases between. CDR1 is SGHNT and CDR2 is YYREEE in the germline V gene (reference sequence).

The chain is built from TRBV18 and TRBJ1-3; TRBD1 agrees at 8 bases. Unmatched junction bases numbered 7, after V lost 3 bases and J lost 0 bases. This CDR3 contains 17 residues. Germline CDR1 and CDR2: KGHSH and LQKENI. The CDR3 region is CASSPTGVLNSGNTIYF. In DNA, the CDR3 is TGTGCCAGCTCACCGACAGGGGTGCTCAACTCTGGAAACACCATATATTTT. Full variable domain (remainder filled in from reference TRBV18 and TRBJ1-3): NAGVMQNPRHLVRRRGQEARLRCSPMKGHSHVYWYRQLPEEGLKFMVYLQKENIIDESGMPKERFSAEFPKEGPSILRIQQVVRGDSAAYFCASSPTGVLNSGNTIYFGEGSWLTVV.

The rearrangement links TRBV5-5 to TRBJ2-5, with D perhaps matching TRBD1 (6 bases). From germline, CDR1 is SGHKS and CDR2 YYEKEE (reference sequence). V was clipped by 4 bases and J by 5 bases, with 18 bases between them. The CDR3 sequence is 15 residues long. In DNA form, the CDR3 reads TGTGCCAGCAGCGCACACCAAACAGGGTGGGAGACCCAGTACTTC. Translating it yields CASSAHQTGWETQYF.